The 31 T cell receptor beta chains listed next were all sequenced from one sample in a study of PD-1 blockade in classical Hodgkin lymphoma. Using immunoSEQ multiplex PCR, the repertoire was profiled, and TCRdb retains in-frame clones only, with some absent. The sample includes roughly 150,000 clones, around 73% of them seen just once. All the patients suffered relapse after autologous stem cell transplantation, and brentuximab vedotin exposure differed. Specimen: peripheral blood mononuclear cells (PBMCs), collected before the second cycle of nivolumab. The receptors derive from a human donor with classical Hodgkin lymphoma.

J is TRBJ2-1 and V is TRBV29-1, with 14 bases matching TRBD2. CDR1 is SQVTM, CDR2 ANQGSEA, per germline. The CDR3 is 14 residues long. The CDR3 protein is CTTPGGLAGAEQFF. CDR3 DNA sequence: TGCACCACTCCGGGGGGACTAGCGGGAGCTGAGCAGTTCTTC.

The chain recombines TRBV9 with TRBJ1-1, with D possibly being TRBD1 (6 bases). This CDR3 is built from 13 residues. The V end was cut by 2 bases, the J end by 4 bases, with 9 bases between. Germline V lookup: CDR1 SGDLS, CDR2 YYNGEE. CDR3 bases: TGTGCCAGCAGCGTTACAGGGAGCACTGAAGCTTTCTTT. Amino acid sequence: CASSVTGSTEAFF. The full variable domain, rest sourced from reference TRBV9 and TRBJ1-1, is DSGVTQTPKHLITATGQRVTLRCSPRSGDLSVYWYQQSLDQGLQFLIQYYNGEERAKGNILERFSAQQFPDLHSELNLSSLELGDSALYFCASSVTGSTEAFFGQGTRLTVV.

This clone was observed a single time. The chain has TRBV5-6 and TRBJ2-7; 8 bases map to TRBD1. CDR1 is SGHDT and CDR2 is YYEEEE in the germline V gene. The length of the CDR3 is 15 residues. After removal of 2 bases from V and 6 bases from J, the junction contained 10 bases not matched to a gene. The CDR3 bases are TGTGCCAGCAGCTTCTTACAGGGGGAAGGGGTCGAGCAGTACTTC. Its protein is CASSFLQGEGVEQYF.

As to this clone: Compared with germline, one end of the junction differs, possibly owing to a read error. This chain uses TRBV7-3 with TRBJ1-1; no reliable D call. Germline loops: CDR1 SGHTA, CDR2 FQGTGA. The CDR3 runs 13 residues. The CDR3 nucleotides are TGCGCCAGCAGCCAAGAACGAGGGTTTGAAGCTTTCTTT. Protein sequence: CASSQERGFEAFF.

As concerns this clone: This likely traces to a read error, being one base from a far larger clone. The chain is built from TRBV5-1 and TRBJ2-1, with 10 bases that match TRBD2. Trimming at V came to 3 bases and at J to 9 bases, leaving 9 bases not matched to a gene. Per the germline V gene, CDR1 is SGHRS and CDR2 is YFSETQ. CDR3 length: 15 amino acids. The CDR3 region is CASSWFGLAGVEQFF. The CDR3 region has the DNA TGCGCCAGCAGCTGGTTCGGGCTAGCGGGAGTTGAGCAGTTCTTC.

This clone was detected a few times. The rearrangement joins TRBV5-8 to TRBJ1-2, with a tentative D call TRBD1 (5 bases). The CDR3 totals 14 residues. Germline V gene lookup returns CDR1 SGHTS and CDR2 YDEGEE. V lost 4 bases, J lost 1 base, and 11 bases lay in between. The CDR3 DNA reads as TGTGCCAGCAGCGTACCAGGGTTTAACTATGGCTACACCTTC. Protein: CASSVPGFNYGYTF.

The chain recombines TRBV5-1 with TRBJ1-1, with D unclear. Germline-derived CDR1 and CDR2 are SGHRS and YFSETQ. Trimming stripped 4 bases from V and 4 bases from J, with 17 bases between. CDR3 size: 15 residues. The CDR3 reads CASSNSLVAGTEAFF. The CDR3 coding sequence is TGCGCCAGCAGCAATTCATTGGTAGCAGGCACTGAAGCTTTCTTT.

The rearrangement joins TRBV5-6 to TRBJ2-3; D is unclear. Deletions cut 2 bases from V and 2 bases from J, with 6 bases between. The CDR3 loop spans 13 amino acids. The germline V gene has CDR1 SGHDT and CDR2 YYEEEE. For the CDR3, the DNA is TGTGCCAGCAGCTTTATAGTCACAGATACGCAGTATTTT. Translation: CASSFIVTDTQYF.

The V gene is TRBV5-6, the J gene TRBJ1-1, with TRBD1 matching over 10 bases. J lost 3 bases, V lost 2 bases, and 4 bases had no gene match. This CDR3 comprises 15 residues. Germline loops: CDR1 SGHDT, CDR2 YYEEEE. The CDR3 nucleotides are TGTGCCAGCAGCTTCCCGGGACAGGGGTACACTGAAGCTTTCTTT. It yields the protein CASSFPGQGYTEAFF.

This sequence joins TRBV9 and TRBJ1-1; weak D call: TRBD1 (5 bases). The CDR3 runs 17 residues. The germline V gene encodes CDR1 SGDLS and CDR2 YYNGEE. Trimming removed 0 bases from V and 6 bases from J, with 21 bases in between. In nucleotides, the CDR3 is TGTGCCAGCAGCGTAGGGGACGTTTGGGGCCCCGTGGCTGAAGCTTTCTTT. It translates to CASSVGDVWGPVAEAFF.

The V and J genes are TRBV5-1 and TRBJ2-5; tentative D call: TRBD1 (6 bases). The V and J ends lost 5 bases and 5 bases respectively, with 13 bases between them. Germline values: CDR1 SGHRS, CDR2 YFSETQ. This CDR3 region has 13 residues. CDR3 in amino acids: CASRATGQETQYF. CDR3 coding DNA: TGCGCCAGCAGGGCAACAGGGCAGGAGACCCAGTACTTC. Complete variable domain (other parts from reference TRBV5-1 and TRBJ2-5): KAGVTQTPRYLIKTRGQQVTLSCSPISGHRSVSWYQQTPGQGLQFLFEYFSETQRNKGNFPGRFSGRQFSNSRSEMNVSTLELGDSALYLCASRATGQETQYFGPGTRLLVL.

The chain combines TRBV19 with TRBJ2-3; D might be TRBD1 or TRBD2, each matching 5 bases. The V gene lost 3 bases and the J gene lost 0 bases, with 10 bases spanning the gap. This CDR3 has 15 residues. Germline loops: CDR1 LNHDA, CDR2 SQIVND (reference sequence). CDR3 nucleotides: TGTGCCAGTAGTATGGACGGGACGAGCACAGATACGCAGTATTTT. Translated: CASSMDGTSTDTQYF.

This rearrangement joins TRBV9 to TRBJ2-4, with D possibly TRBD2 on 5 matching bases. The CDR3 consists of 14 residues. Germline V CDR1 and CDR2: SGDLS, YYNGEE. V was shortened by 2 bases and J by 8 bases, with 14 bases between the two germline ends. CDR3 coding DNA: TGTGCCAGCAGCGTCGCGACGGGGAAGGACATTCAGTACTTC. This translates into CASSVATGKDIQYF.

V usage is TRBV23-1 and J usage is TRBJ1-5, with D perhaps matching TRBD1 (6 bases). TRBV23-1 is labeled an ORF, and its function is uncertain. The germline V and J ends were trimmed by 5 bases and 7 bases, with 15 bases remaining between them. The CDR3 runs to 14 residues. CDR3: CASSSPQGWQPQHF. The CDR3 DNA reads TGCGCCAGCAGTTCCCCACAGGGATGGCAGCCCCAGCATTTT.

CDR3 bases: TGTGCCAGCAGTTCGACAGTGAACACTGAAGCTTTCTTT. Amino acids: CASSSTVNTEAFF. The chain links TRBV7-2 to TRBJ1-1; D possibly corresponds to TRBD1 (5 bases). The CDR3 is 13 residues long. Trimming took 6 bases from V and 0 from J, leaving 8 bases between them. CDR1 is SGHTA, CDR2 FQGNSA, per germline.

V gene TRBV5-4 combines with J gene TRBJ2-7, with TRBD2 identical over 8 bases. After removal of 0 bases from V and 6 bases from J, the junction contained 5 bases not matched to a gene. Germline V lookup: CDR1 SGHNT, CDR2 YYREEE (reference sequence). The CDR3 has 14 amino acids. The CDR3 sequence: CASSLGREGSEQYF. The CDR3 DNA sequence: TGTGCCAGCAGCTTGGGCCGGGAGGGTAGCGAGCAGTACTTC.

This chain connects TRBV27 to TRBJ2-2, with D uncertain. The ends were cut back, 3 bases at V and 2 bases at J, with 7 bases in the middle. The V gene's germline CDR1 is MNHEY and CDR2 SMNVEV (reference sequence). This CDR3 comprises 14 residues. The CDR3: CASSLAVNTGELFF. The CDR3 coding sequence is TGTGCCAGCAGTTTGGCGGTAAACACCGGGGAGCTGTTTTTT.

This clone was detected a few times. The chain combines TRBV11-3 with TRBJ2-3, with 8 bases aligning to TRBD1. The germline V gene has CDR1 SGHNT and CDR2 YENEEA. The CDR3 has 14 residues. V was pared by 3 bases and J by 6 bases, with 5 bases of the junction left unmatched. This CDR3 reads CASSLRTGFDTQYF. As DNA, the CDR3 is TGTGCCAGCAGCTTGCGGACAGGGTTTGATACGCAGTATTTT.

The chain is built from TRBV6-1 and TRBJ2-3, with D perhaps assigned TRBD1 or TRBD2 (6 bases each). V dropped 2 bases and J dropped 6 bases, with 21 bases sitting between them. Germline V gene sequence: CDR1 MNHNS, CDR2 SASEGT. There are 17 residues in the CDR3. The CDR3 here is CASSERGAPGSPDTQYF. CDR3 DNA sequence: TGTGCCAGCAGTGAAAGGGGGGCTCCGGGCTCGCCTGATACGCAGTATTTT.

A few counts support this clone. V is TRBV29-1 and J is TRBJ1-2; D is ambiguous. This CDR3 is built from 11 residues. Germline CDR1 SQVTM, CDR2 ANQGSEA. V was shortened by 6 bases and J by 4 bases, with 9 bases between the two germline ends. CDR3 DNA: TGCAGCGTCACAGAAGGCTATGGCTACACCTTC. This gives the protein CSVTEGYGYTF.

J is TRBJ2-7 and V is TRBV7-6, with 7 bases aligning to TRBD1. V was pared by 0 bases and J by 1 base, with 3 bases of the junction left unmatched. The CDR3 is made up of 15 amino acids. From germline, CDR1 is SGHVS and CDR2 FNYEAQ. The CDR3 DNA sequence: TGTGCCAGCAGCTTAGCGCCGGGACAGTCCTACGAGCAGTACTTC. Translation: CASSLAPGQSYEQYF. The variable domain in full, completed from reference TRBV7-6 and TRBJ2-7, reads GAGVSQSPRYKVTKRGQDVALRCDPISGHVSLYWYRQALGQGPEFLTYFNYEAQQDKSGLPNDRFSAERPEGSISTLTIQRTEQRDSAMYRCASSLAPGQSYEQYFGPGTRLTVT.

The chain uses TRBV5-8 and TRBJ2-1, with D possibly called TRBD1 or TRBD2 (5 bases each). The length of the CDR3 is 13 residues. Between the trimmed V and J ends, which lost 7 bases and 4 bases, there was a span of 12 bases. From germline, CDR1 is SGHTS and CDR2 YDEGEE. CDR3 protein: CASCPGQYNEQFF. In DNA form, the CDR3 reads TGTGCCAGCTGCCCGGGGCAGTACAATGAGCAGTTCTTC.

V is TRBV7-2 and J is TRBJ1-5, with D possibly matching TRBD1 (6 bases). Trimming shortened V by 1 base and J by 7 bases, and 11 bases separated the two germline ends. The CDR3 is 14 residues long. The germline V gene encodes CDR1 SGHTA and CDR2 FQGNSA. The CDR3 bases are TGTGCCAGCAGCTTAGACAGGGAGGTGCAGCCCCAGCATTTT. Translation: CASSLDREVQPQHF.

The chain links TRBV9 to TRBJ2-5, with a tentative D call TRBD1 (5 bases). Germline V gene data show CDR1 as SGDLS and CDR2 as YYNGEE. V was clipped by 0 bases and J by 1 base, with 10 bases between them. This CDR3 is built from 15 residues. The CDR3 is CASSVGDTGQETQYF. CDR3 in DNA: TGTGCCAGCAGCGTAGGAGACACAGGCCAAGAGACCCAGTACTTC.

This clone appeared a few times. The chain uses TRBV9 and TRBJ2-5, with 7 bases fitting TRBD1. The length of the CDR3 is 13 residues. Germline assignment: CDR1 SGDLS and CDR2 YYNGEE. Germline trimming cut 3 bases from V and 4 bases from J; bases unmatched to any gene: 3. The CDR3 here is CASSAEGAETQYF. CDR3 DNA: TGTGCCAGCAGCGCCGAGGGGGCAGAGACCCAGTACTTC.

The CDR3 DNA reads as TGTGCCAGCAAGGGAGAAGGGTTCACCTACGAGCAGTACTTC. Translated, it gives CASKGEGFTYEQYF. V and J are TRBV6-5 and TRBJ2-7; tentatively, D is TRBD2 (5 bases). Between the trimmed V and J ends, which lost 7 bases and 2 bases, there was a span of 15 bases. CDR1 and CDR2 (germline): MNHEY, SVGAGI. CDR3 length: 14 residues.

The chain carries TRBV12-5 and TRBJ2-7; D not resolved. Trimming pared 5 bases from V and 0 bases from J, leaving 14 bases between. Germline-derived CDR1 and CDR2 are LGHNT and FRNRAP. This CDR3 contains 15 residues. The CDR3 protein is CASGLGPADSYEQYF. The CDR3 region has the DNA TGTGCTAGTGGTCTAGGCCCGGCCGACTCCTACGAGCAGTACTTC.

V is TRBV5-4 and J is TRBJ2-3; no firm D call. Trimming pared 5 bases from V and 0 bases from J, leaving 4 bases between. Germline V gene sequence: CDR1 SGHNT, CDR2 YYREEE (reference sequence). This CDR3 is 12 amino acids long. CDR3 region: CASRHSTDTQYF. CDR3 sequence (DNA): TGTGCCAGCAGACATAGCACAGATACGCAGTATTTT.

The chain links TRBV30 to TRBJ2-5; a possible D gene is TRBD1 (8 bases). This CDR3 has 15 amino acids. The V end lost 0 bases, the J end lost 5 bases, and 16 bases lay between the germline ends. From germline, CDR1 is GTSNPN and CDR2 SVGIG (reference sequence). The CDR3 region has the DNA TGTGCCTGGAGTGTACACTACAGGGGGGGGGAGACCCAGTACTTC. This encodes CAWSVHYRGGETQYF.

The chain uses TRBV28 and TRBJ2-7; tentatively, D is TRBD2 (6 bases). Trimming took off 4 bases at V and 0 bases at J, with 16 bases between the two ends. The germline V gene encodes CDR1 MDHEN and CDR2 SYDVKM. The CDR3 sequence is 16 residues long. The CDR3 nucleotides read TGTGCCAGCAGTTGGGGCGGACGGCGGGGCTCCTACGAGCAGTACTTC. Residues: CASSWGGRRGSYEQYF.

The gene calls are TRBV12-5 and TRBJ2-1; TRBD2 might be the D (5 bases). Trimming removed 8 bases at V and 6 bases at J, with 17 bases between. CDR3 length: 14 amino acids. Germline V lookup: CDR1 LGHNT, CDR2 FRNRAP. CDR3: CASLPTRSGNEQFF. As DNA, the CDR3 is TGTGCTAGTCTCCCAACTAGATCCGGCAATGAGCAGTTCTTC.